The 7 T cell receptor beta chains in this list originate from one sample, sequenced in a study of naive and memory T cell subsets. The library had UMIs added by 3' ligation of an oligonucleotide to TCR cDNA. Amplification of ligated cDNA took four PCR rounds with SP2 and nested alpha and beta constant primers. MiXCR, run by TCRdb on the 5' RACE reads, gives a single entry per CDR3 protein. Of some 60,000 distinct CDR3 sequences listed, more than 7.5% were seen once; the top ten hold almost 10%. The source is a female donor in good health.

The sample holds many counts of this clonotype. This sequence joins TRBV27 and TRBJ1-6, with TRBD1 matching 8 bases. After removal of 7 bases from V and 4 bases from J, the junction contained 9 bases not matched to a gene. CDR1 is MNHEY, CDR2 SMNVEV, per germline (reference sequence). This CDR3 region has 16 residues. CDR3 coding DNA: TGTGCCAGCAACGACTCAGGGGGCGCTTATAATTCACCCCTCCACTTT. Translated: CASNDSGGAYNSPLHF.

V gene TRBV7-2 combines with J gene TRBJ2-2; 7 nucleotides line up with TRBD2. V gave up 5 bases and J gave up 0 bases; unmatched junction bases: 6. CDR3 length: 16 amino acids. Germline V gene lookup returns CDR1 SGHTA and CDR2 FQGNSA. The CDR3 is CASSQRDYPNTGELFF. The CDR3 DNA is TGTGCCAGCAGCCAGCGGGACTACCCGAACACCGGGGAGCTGTTTTTT. The whole variable domain, remainder taken from reference TRBV7-2 and TRBJ2-2, is GAGVSQSPSNKVTEKGKDVELRCDPISGHTALYWYRQSLGQGLEFLIYFQGNSAPDKSGLPSDRFSAERTGGSVSTLTIQRTQQEDSAVYLCASSQRDYPNTGELFFGEGSRLTVL.

This clonotype was found many times. The gene calls are TRBV6-1 and TRBJ2-7, with TRBD2 matching 7 bases. Germline loops: CDR1 MNHNS, CDR2 SASEGT. The V gene end was trimmed by 8 bases and the J gene end by 5 bases; junction bases not matched to a gene: 9. The CDR3 has 13 amino acids. CDR3 DNA sequence: TGTGCCAGCCGGGGGAGGGCTGGGGACGAGCAGTACTTC. As protein: CASRGRAGDEQYF.

This clonotype has ten or more counts. The genes are TRBV7-2 and TRBJ2-5; tentatively, D is TRBD2 (6 bases). V lost 5 bases and J lost 2, with 9 bases in between. The CDR3 runs 13 residues. Germline lookup yields CDR1 SGHTA and CDR2 FQGNSA. CDR3 loop: CASSREIQETQYF. The CDR3 region has the DNA TGTGCCAGCAGCCGGGAGATACAAGAGACCCAGTACTTC.

This clonotype came up a few times. CDR3 loop: CANRGSDYGYTF. CDR3 sequence (DNA): TGTGCCAACAGGGGGTCCGACTATGGCTACACCTTC. The gene calls are TRBV10-3 and TRBJ1-2; 8 bases align to TRBD1. The CDR3 spans 12 residues. The junction had 4 bases not matched to a gene; V was cut back by 10 bases and J by 3 bases. Per germline, CDR1 ENHRY and CDR2 SYGVKD.

The V call is TRBV28, the J call TRBJ2-7, with D unclear. Trimming cost V 3 bases and J 5 bases, with 8 bases left between them. This CDR3 is 12 amino acids long. Germline V CDR1 and CDR2: MDHEN, SYDVKM. CDR3 residues: CASSLTSNEQYF. CDR3 nucleotide sequence: TGTGCCAGCAGTTTGACAAGCAACGAGCAGTACTTC.

This clonotype was counted many times. The genes are TRBV30 and TRBJ1-1; tentative D call: TRBD1 (6 bases). The CDR3 covers 13 residues. The V end was cut by 3 bases, the J end by 7 bases, with 15 bases between. Germline CDR1 and CDR2: GTSNPN and SVGIG (reference sequence). CDR3 coding DNA: TGTGCCTGGAGCGAATGGGGGGCAGGTGAAGCTTTCTTT. This codes for CAWSEWGAGEAFF.